Following are 32 T cell receptor beta chains from one sample sequenced in a study of T-cell reconstitution after alpha-beta-depleted transplantation in children. Unique molecular identifiers were incorporated during preparation of the TCRbeta library. MiXCR, run by TCRdb on the PCR reads, gives a single entry per CDR3 protein. This repertoire shows 530,000 or so distinct CDR3 sequences, about a quarter found once; its top ten account for about 35%. Source: PBMCs, taken before TCRalphabeta/CD19-depleted stem cell transplant. Every receptor here comes from a boy younger than two with Wiskott-Aldrich syndrome, due to receive a stem cell transplant.

This clonotype was observed a few times. V gene TRBV20-1 combines with J gene TRBJ2-4; D unclear. The CDR3 is 12 residues long. The ends were cut back, 3 bases at V and 3 bases at J, with 6 bases in the middle. The germline gives CDR1 DFQATT, CDR2 SNEGSKA (reference sequence). The CDR3 DNA reads as TGCAGTGCTAGCGGCTACAAAAACATTCAGTACTTC. It is translated as CSASGYKNIQYF.

The chain carries TRBV7-3 and TRBJ2-3; D is undetermined. V shed 1 base and J shed 3 bases, with 11 bases lying between them. Per germline, CDR1 SGHTA and CDR2 FQGTGA. CDR3 length: 15 residues. CDR3 DNA: TGTGCCAGCAGCTTAAAGGCAGGATTAACAGATACGCAGTATTTT. Amino acids: CASSLKAGLTDTQYF.

This clonotype was counted at least ten times. The gene calls are TRBV5-1 and TRBJ2-2; D call uncertain. The germline gives CDR1 SGHRS, CDR2 YFSETQ. The CDR3 is made up of 12 amino acids. The V end lost 4 bases, the J end lost 6 bases, and 7 bases lay between the germline ends. The CDR3 reads CASSPGPGELFF. The CDR3 DNA reads TGCGCCAGCAGCCCCGGGCCCGGGGAGCTGTTTTTT. Full variable domain (rest looked up from reference TRBV5-1 and TRBJ2-2): KAGVTQTPRYLIKTRGQQVTLSCSPISGHRSVSWYQQTPGQGLQFLFEYFSETQRNKGNFPGRFSGRQFSNSRSEMNVSTLELGDSALYLCASSPGPGELFFGEGSRLTVL.

This clonotype was seen more than once but under ten times. The chain carries TRBV20-1 and TRBJ2-7, with 10 bases matching TRBD1. From germline, CDR1 is DFQATT and CDR2 SNEGSKA (reference sequence). This CDR3 has 18 residues. The V segment lost 6 bases and the J segment 3 bases; nucleotides outside the gene matches: 20. CDR3 amino acids: CSARGDRGATDPNYEQYF. The DNA of the CDR3 is TGCAGTGCCAGGGGGGACAGGGGAGCTACCGACCCCAACTACGAGCAGTACTTC.

This clonotype was counted only a few times. The V call is TRBV29-1, the J call TRBJ2-1, with D possibly matching TRBD2 (5 bases). The V and J ends lost 5 bases and 0 bases respectively, with 14 bases between them. Germline CDR1 SQVTM, CDR2 ANQGSEA. The CDR3 extends over 15 amino acids. The CDR3 sequence is CSVSWVTSSYNEQFF. The CDR3 coding sequence is TGCAGCGTTAGCTGGGTTACTAGCTCCTACAATGAGCAGTTCTTC.

This clonotype appeared a few times. The V gene is TRBV6-2 or TRBV6-3, the J gene TRBJ2-2; D is uncertain. V lost 2 bases and J 2 bases, leaving 9 bases between the germline ends. The CDR3 runs to 15 residues. Germline V gene lookup returns CDR1 MNHEY and CDR2 SVGEGT. The CDR3 coding sequence is TGTGCCAGCAGTTACGGCGCCAGAAACACCGGGGAGCTGTTTTTT. As protein: CASSYGARNTGELFF.

The chain employs TRBV7-2 and TRBJ2-3; no reliable D call. Germline assignment: CDR1 SGHTA and CDR2 FQGNSA. The CDR3 runs 13 residues. Trimming took off 4 bases at V and 8 bases at J, with 13 bases between the two ends. This CDR3 reads CASSSSPPSTQYF. CDR3 coding DNA: TGTGCCAGCAGCTCAAGCCCCCCCAGTACGCAGTATTTT.

This clonotype was counted a few times. The rearrangement links TRBV2 to TRBJ1-1, with D tentatively TRBD1 (5 bases). V lost 4 bases and J 1 base, leaving 10 bases between the germline ends. The CDR3 is 14 residues long. CDR1 is SNHLY and CDR2 is FYNNEI in the germline V gene. DNA for the CDR3: TGTGCCAGCAGTGTGGGGCGGGGGAACACTGAAGCTTTCTTT. Protein sequence: CASSVGRGNTEAFF.

In its sample, this clonotype was seen a few times. V is TRBV10-3 and J is TRBJ2-5; D call uncertain. The CDR3 sequence is 18 residues long. With 0 bases removed from V and 4 bases from J, the gap between germline ends came to 21 bases. CDR1 is ENHRY and CDR2 is SYGVKD in the germline V gene. This chain's CDR3 is CAISESEADARTRETQYF. DNA for the CDR3: TGTGCCATCAGTGAGTCCGAGGCGGACGCCCGTACCCGAGAGACCCAGTACTTC.

The genes are TRBV7-6 and TRBJ2-1; 8 positions agree with TRBD2. Germline V lookup: CDR1 SGHVS, CDR2 FNYEAQ. The CDR3 covers 16 residues. V shed 1 base and J 4 bases; nucleotides not matched to a gene: 6. DNA for the CDR3: TGTGCCAGCAGCTTAGATCCTAGCGGGCTGTACAATGAGCAGTTCTTC. Translating gives CASSLDPSGLYNEQFF. Full variable domain (missing parts from reference TRBV7-6 and TRBJ2-1): GAGVSQSPRYKVTKRGQDVALRCDPISGHVSLYWYRQALGQGPEFLTYFNYEAQQDKSGLPNDRFSAERPEGSISTLTIQRTEQRDSAMYRCASSLDPSGLYNEQFFGPGTRLTVL.

This chain joins TRBV28 and TRBJ2-6; no reliable D call. Germline CDR1 and CDR2: MDHEN and SYDVKM. This CDR3 comprises 15 residues. Trimming took off 6 bases at V and 2 bases at J, with 11 bases between the two ends. CDR3 DNA sequence: TGTGCCAGCAGCCCTGACGGAACTGGGGCCAACGTCCTGACTTTC. Translating it yields CASSPDGTGANVLTF.

The chain joins TRBV10-3 to TRBJ2-1; D may be TRBD2 (6 bases). The CDR3 is 15 residues long. V was clipped by 6 bases and J by 3 bases, with 15 bases between them. CDR1 is ENHRY, CDR2 SYGVKD, per germline. CDR3 protein: CAIRGSGGGYNEQFF. In nucleotides, the CDR3 is TGTGCCATCAGGGGTAGCGGAGGAGGCTACAATGAGCAGTTCTTC.

The chain uses TRBV20-1 and TRBJ2-1; 10 bases match TRBD2. V was clipped by 1 base and J by 6 bases; unmatched bases: 3. Per the germline V gene, CDR1 is DFQATT and CDR2 is SNEGSKA (reference sequence). The CDR3 contains 14 residues. CDR3 amino acids: CSARASGSINEQFF. DNA for the CDR3: TGCAGTGCTAGAGCTAGCGGGAGCATCAATGAGCAGTTCTTC.

This clonotype was seen only a few times. J is TRBJ2-1 and V is TRBV5-1, with a possible D match to TRBD2 (5 bases). The CDR3 length is 16 residues. Trimming pared 0 bases from V and 9 bases from J, leaving 19 bases between. Germline loops: CDR1 SGHRS, CDR2 YFSETQ. The CDR3 sequence: CASSLGLASTWAEQFF. DNA of the CDR3: TGCGCCAGCAGCTTGGGTCTAGCCTCGACTTGGGCTGAGCAGTTCTTC.

This clonotype occurred a few times. The gene calls are TRBV20-1 and TRBJ2-1, with D maybe TRBD2 (6 bases). Germline V lookup: CDR1 DFQATT, CDR2 SNEGSKA (reference sequence). The V end lost 7 bases, the J end lost 1 base, and 11 bases lay between the germline ends. The CDR3 is 13 residues long. The CDR3 sequence is CSVRGNSYNEQFF. In nucleotides, the CDR3 is TGCAGTGTTCGGGGGAATTCCTACAATGAGCAGTTCTTC.

This clonotype was seen more than once but under ten times. The chain carries TRBV20-1 and TRBJ2-1, with 10 bases fitting TRBD2. CDR3 length: 17 amino acids. CDR1 is DFQATT and CDR2 is SNEGSKA in the germline V gene (reference sequence). Trimming at V came to 3 bases and at J to 4 bases, leaving 12 bases not matched to a gene. The CDR3 protein is CSASVGLAGARYNEQFF. The CDR3 DNA follows: TGCAGTGCTAGTGTTGGGCTAGCGGGAGCTCGGTACAATGAGCAGTTCTTC.

The rearrangement links TRBV28 to TRBJ1-2; 11 bases match TRBD1. This CDR3 has 14 amino acids. Germline V gene sequence: CDR1 MDHEN, CDR2 SYDVKM. J lost 6 bases, V lost 4 bases, and 4 bases had no gene match. In nucleotides, the CDR3 is TGTGCCAGCAGTTCCGGACAGGGGGCTAATGGCTACACCTTC. Protein product: CASSSGQGANGYTF.

This clonotype was detected only a few times. This rearrangement joins TRBV12-3 or TRBV12-4 to TRBJ1-1, with D possibly being TRBD1 (6 bases). The V end was cut by 7 bases, the J end by 5 bases, with 17 bases between. This CDR3 region has 14 residues. The CDR3 loop reads CASTLRVRGTEAFF. The CDR3 region has the DNA TGTGCCAGCACCTTACGGGTGAGGGGGACTGAAGCTTTCTTT.

The J gene is TRBJ2-5, the V gene TRBV29-1; either TRBD1 or TRBD2 may fit D (6 bases each). The CDR3 totals 12 residues. V dropped 3 bases and J dropped 5 bases, with 10 bases sitting between them. The germline V gene encodes CDR1 SQVTM and CDR2 ANQGSEA. The CDR3 bases are TGCAGCGTTGACAAAGGGGGGGAGACCCAGTACTTC. The encoded protein is CSVDKGGETQYF.

The V call is TRBV6-1, the J call TRBJ2-1; D not resolved. V dropped 1 base and J dropped 8 bases, with 18 bases sitting between them. Germline V gene data show CDR1 as MNHNS and CDR2 as SASEGT. The CDR3 contains 16 residues. As DNA, the CDR3 is TGTGCCAGCAGTGAAGGCGTAGCTCCTGGGGTGGATGAGCAGTTCTTC. Encoded protein: CASSEGVAPGVDEQFF.

This clonotype was observed a few times. The chain employs TRBV3-1 and TRBJ2-7, with 9 bases that match TRBD1. V was clipped by 2 bases and J by 7 bases; unmatched bases: 3. This CDR3 is built from 13 residues. Germline CDR1 LGHDT, CDR2 YNNKEL (reference sequence). The CDR3 spells CASSQQTGGEQYF. The DNA of the CDR3 is TGTGCCAGCAGCCAACAGACAGGGGGAGAGCAGTACTTC.

The V call is TRBV5-1, the J call TRBJ2-1, with TRBD2 matching 7 bases. V lost 0 bases, J lost 7 bases, and 13 bases stayed unmatched. CDR1 and CDR2 from the germline V gene are SGHRS and YFSETQ. The CDR3 extends over 17 amino acids. CDR3 bases: TGCGCCAGCAGCTTGGGGATTGGGGGAGGGCCAGGTAATGAGCAGTTCTTC. This codes for CASSLGIGGGPGNEQFF.

The gene calls are TRBV20-1 and TRBJ2-5, with 7 bases aligning to TRBD1. Trimming cost V 6 bases and J 5 bases; bases outside gene matches: 9. Germline assignment: CDR1 DFQATT and CDR2 SNEGSKA (reference sequence). The CDR3 is 13 residues long. CDR3 amino acids: CSANRGYGETQYF. In DNA form, the CDR3 reads TGCAGTGCCAACAGGGGATATGGTGAGACCCAGTACTTC.

This clonotype was seen a handful of times. The gene calls are TRBV6-5 and TRBJ1-5; unclear D gene. From germline, CDR1 is MNHEY and CDR2 SVGAGI. V was trimmed by 2 bases and J by 2 bases, leaving 7 bases between them. The CDR3 extends over 14 amino acids. CDR3 coding DNA: TGTGCCAGCAGTTACAGCACAGGCAATCAGCCCCAGCATTTT. Translating it yields CASSYSTGNQPQHF.

This clonotype showed up many times. The V and J genes are TRBV6-5 and TRBJ2-3; D gene unclear. V lost 2 bases, J lost 0 bases, and 6 bases lay in between. This CDR3 contains 14 residues. Looked up from germline, CDR1 is MNHEY and CDR2 is SVGAGI. The chain's CDR3 is CASSYIQSTDTQYF. CDR3 DNA: TGTGCCAGCAGTTACATACAGAGCACAGATACGCAGTATTTT.

The chain combines TRBV7-6 with TRBJ2-2, with 8 bases that match TRBD1. CDR1 and CDR2 from the germline V gene are SGHVS and FNYEAQ. The CDR3 is made up of 15 amino acids. V shed 6 bases, J shed 4 bases, and the junction held 7 bases outside the gene matches. The CDR3, as DNA: TGTGCCAGCAGGGACGGACAGGGTGGCACCGGGGAGCTGTTTTTT. Translation gives CASRDGQGGTGELFF.

This clonotype was found a few times. J is TRBJ2-4 and V is TRBV7-2; possible D gene TRBD2, 5 bases. The germline V gene encodes CDR1 SGHTA and CDR2 FQGNSA. The CDR3 is 16 amino acids. Trimming removed 2 bases at V and 1 base at J, with 12 bases between. The CDR3 DNA reads TGTGCCAGCAGCTTAACTAGGACGGGGGCCAAAAACATTCAGTACTTC. Its protein product is CASSLTRTGAKNIQYF.

This rearrangement joins TRBV9 to TRBJ2-1, with 10 bases lining up with TRBD2. The CDR3 runs to 15 residues. Germline trimming cut 1 base from V and 7 bases from J; bases unmatched to any gene: 5. CDR1 is SGDLS, CDR2 YYNGEE, per germline. The CDR3 loop is CASSVSLAGANEQFF. Written as DNA, the CDR3 is TGTGCCAGCAGCGTAAGTCTAGCGGGAGCTAATGAGCAGTTCTTC.

This clonotype was recorded a few times. This chain connects TRBV2 to TRBJ2-7, with unresolved D. Per germline, CDR1 SNHLY and CDR2 FYNNEI. V shed 4 bases and J shed 4 bases, with 11 bases lying between them. This CDR3 region has 13 residues. The CDR3 nucleotides are TGTGCCAGCAGTGTGGGGAAAGGGTACGAGCAGTACTTC. It translates to CASSVGKGYEQYF.

This chain uses TRBV5-1 with TRBJ2-7; D is uncertain. V dropped 4 bases and J dropped 2 bases, with 13 bases sitting between them. The CDR3 has 14 amino acids. CDR1 and CDR2 from the germline V gene are SGHRS and YFSETQ. DNA for the CDR3: TGCGCCAGCAGCGAGATATTAGGAACCTACGAGCAGTACTTC. It translates to CASSEILGTYEQYF.

This clonotype has just a few counts. The chain has TRBV10-3 and TRBJ2-5; a weak D match, TRBD1 (6 bases). The CDR3 spans 15 residues. The germline gives CDR1 ENHRY, CDR2 SYGVKD. V shed 4 bases and J shed 0 bases, with 12 bases lying between them. The CDR3 protein is CAISAGDMYQETQYF. DNA of the CDR3: TGTGCCATCAGTGCAGGGGATATGTACCAAGAGACCCAGTACTTC.

The V gene is TRBV4-1, the J gene TRBJ2-3; D remains ambiguous. Germline V gene data show CDR1 as MGHRA and CDR2 as YSYEKL. V was trimmed by 2 bases and J by 6 bases, leaving 12 bases between them. CDR3 length equals 14 residues. For the CDR3, the DNA is TGCGCCAGCAGCCAACAAAACGGTGGGGATACGCAGTATTTT. Protein sequence: CASSQQNGGDTQYF.